These T cell receptor beta chains were read from a single sample in a study of PD-1 blockade in classical Hodgkin lymphoma. Repertoires were generated with immunoSEQ multiplex PCR, while TCRdb's copy carries only in-frame clones and drops some. The top ten clones hold about an eighth of a sample with 21,000 or so clones, 75% to 90% of them seen once. Sequencing was performed on peripheral blood mononuclear cells (PBMCs), taken before the fourth cycle of nivolumab. These receptors were taken from a human donor with classical Hodgkin lymphoma. Both conserved end residues are part of each CDR3. Each record gives: clone size, J gene, D gene, V gene, CDR3 DNA, CDR3 protein. A D gene is named only where the DNA matches it firmly. Some rows mark clone size as missing; the rest say once, few, many or name a class of expanded clone.

clone size: NA; J gene: TRBJ1-2; D gene: NA; V gene: TRBV7-2; CDR3 DNA: TGTGCCAGCAGCCTAGAGGAGGGAGTCTATGGCTACACCTTC; CDR3 protein: CASSLEEGVYGYTF
clone size: NA; J gene: TRBJ2-3; D gene: TRBD2; V gene: TRBV6-5; CDR3 DNA: TGTGCCAGCAGTCCGGGACTAGCCCACCAAGACACGCAGTATTTT; CDR3 protein: CASSPGLAHQDTQYF
clone size: NA; J gene: TRBJ2-1; D gene: NA; V gene: TRBV9; CDR3 DNA: TGTGCCAGCAGCGTCGGTGGGAGCACCTACAATGAGCAGTTCTTC; CDR3 protein: CASSVGGSTYNEQFF
clone size: NA; J gene: TRBJ2-4; D gene: TRBD2; V gene: TRBV5-1; CDR3 DNA: TGCGCCAGCAGCGAACTAGCGGGGAGGGGCATTCAGTACTTC; CDR3 protein: CASSELAGRGIQYF
clone size: NA; J gene: TRBJ2-7; D gene: TRBD2; V gene: TRBV9; CDR3 DNA: TGTGCCAGCAGCGTGGGGACTAGCGGCGAGCAGTACTTC; CDR3 protein: CASSVGTSGEQYF
clone size: NA; J gene: TRBJ2-1; D gene: NA; V gene: TRBV13; CDR3 DNA: TGTGCCAGCAGCCCTCGTGAGAAAGATGAGCAGTTCTTC; CDR3 protein: CASSPREKDEQFF
clone size: NA; J gene: TRBJ2-7; D gene: NA; V gene: TRBV4-1; CDR3 DNA: TGCGCCAGCAGCCAAGTTGTAGACCTCGCCTACGAGCAGTACTTC; CDR3 protein: CASSQVVDLAYEQYF
clone size: NA; J gene: TRBJ1-1; D gene: NA; V gene: TRBV7-9; CDR3 DNA: TGTGCCAGCAGCTTAAGAGCGGACACTGAAGCTTTCTTT; CDR3 protein: CASSLRADTEAFF
clone size: NA; J gene: TRBJ1-2; D gene: TRBD1; V gene: TRBV5-1; CDR3 DNA: TGCGCCAGTACGCCCGGGACAGGGGGTAACTATGGCTACACCTTC; CDR3 protein: CASTPGTGGNYGYTF
clone size: NA; J gene: TRBJ1-3; D gene: TRBD1; V gene: TRBV6-5; CDR3 DNA: TGTGCCAGCAGAAACGACAGGGGCTCTGGAAACACCATATATTTT; CDR3 protein: CASRNDRGSGNTIYF
clone size: NA; J gene: TRBJ1-3; D gene: TRBD1; V gene: TRBV19; CDR3 DNA: TGTGCCAGTAGTGGACTGGGACAGTTCTCTGGAAACACCATATATTTT; CDR3 protein: CASSGLGQFSGNTIYF
clone size: NA; J gene: TRBJ2-7; D gene: NA; V gene: TRBV5-3; CDR3 DNA: TGTGCCAGCAGCTCCGCAAGCCCGGAAGTCTTCTTC; CDR3 protein: CASSSASPEVFF
clone size: once; J gene: TRBJ1-4; D gene: NA; V gene: TRBV7-8; CDR3 DNA: TGTGCCAGCAGCCGGGGCCTAGGGGGGGAAAAACTGTTTTTT; CDR3 protein: CASSRGLGGEKLFF
clone size: NA; J gene: TRBJ1-1; D gene: TRBD1; V gene: TRBV27; CDR3 DNA: TGTGCCAGCAGGGCGACAGGGTGGACTGAAGCTTTCTTT; CDR3 protein: CASRATGWTEAFF
clone size: NA; J gene: TRBJ1-5; D gene: NA; V gene: TRBV6-5; CDR3 DNA: TGTGCCAGCAGTTACGACAGCCATCAGCCCCAGCATTTT; CDR3 protein: CASSYDSHQPQHF
clone size: NA; J gene: TRBJ1-2; D gene: NA; V gene: TRBV19; CDR3 DNA: TGTGCCAGTAGTATCAGTACATCGGTGAAGGGACGCTACACCTTC; CDR3 protein: CASSISTSVKGRYTF
clone size: NA; J gene: TRBJ1-1; D gene: TRBD1; V gene: TRBV14; CDR3 DNA: TGTGCCAGCAGCCAAGAAGGCCTCACAGACAGGGGGCGAGGTGACACTGAAGCTTTCTTT; CDR3 protein: CASSQEGLTDRGRGDTEAFF
clone size: NA; J gene: TRBJ1-2; D gene: TRBD1; V gene: TRBV6-6; CDR3 DNA: TGTGCCAGCAGCCATGACCAGGACAGGGCCAATGGCTACACCTTC; CDR3 protein: CASSHDQDRANGYTF
clone size: once; J gene: TRBJ2-1; D gene: NA; V gene: TRBV5-1; CDR3 DNA: TGCGCCAGCAGCTTGGTCGGGGCCAATGAGCAGTTCTTC; CDR3 protein: CASSLVGANEQFF
clone size: once; J gene: TRBJ2-1; D gene: NA; V gene: TRBV27; CDR3 DNA: TGTGCCAGCAGTTTGATGGACACTTCCAATGAGCAGTTCTTC; CDR3 protein: CASSLMDTSNEQFF
clone size: NA; J gene: TRBJ2-2; D gene: TRBD2; V gene: TRBV9; CDR3 DNA: TGTGCCAGCAGCGCCCCTAGCGGGGGTATCGACACCGGGGAGCTGTTTTTT; CDR3 protein: CASSAPSGGIDTGELFF
clone size: NA; J gene: TRBJ2-5; D gene: NA; V gene: TRBV9; CDR3 DNA: TGTGCCAGCAGCACCGGGACTCACCAAGAGACCCAGTACTTC; CDR3 protein: CASSTGTHQETQYF
clone size: NA; J gene: TRBJ1-2; D gene: NA; V gene: TRBV20-1; CDR3 DNA: TGCAGTGCCTCCTTTTCCTATGGCTACACCTTC; CDR3 protein: CSASFSYGYTF
clone size: NA; J gene: TRBJ2-7; D gene: TRBD1; V gene: TRBV11-3; CDR3 DNA: TGTGCCAGCAGCTTTGTCCCTTTTGGGACAGGACCCTACGAGCAGTACTTC; CDR3 protein: CASSFVPFGTGPYEQYF
clone size: NA; J gene: TRBJ1-2; D gene: NA; V gene: TRBV29-1; CDR3 DNA: TGCAGCGTTGCCCAATACTATGGCTACACCTTC; CDR3 protein: CSVAQYYGYTF
clone size: NA; J gene: TRBJ2-7; D gene: TRBD1; V gene: TRBV5-1; CDR3 DNA: TGCGCCAGCAGCGCAGGGACAGGGCTCCCCTACGAGCAGTACTTC; CDR3 protein: CASSAGTGLPYEQYF
clone size: NA; J gene: TRBJ2-7; D gene: TRBD2; V gene: TRBV13; CDR3 DNA: TGTGCCAGCAGCTTAGGGCGGGGGGCGGTATACGAGCAGTACTTC; CDR3 protein: CASSLGRGAVYEQYF
clone size: NA; J gene: TRBJ2-5; D gene: NA; V gene: TRBV18; CDR3 DNA: TGTGCCAGCTCACCACCACAAGAGACCCAGTACTTC; CDR3 protein: CASSPPQETQYF
clone size: NA; J gene: TRBJ2-7; D gene: NA; V gene: TRBV5-1; CDR3 DNA: TGCGCCAGCAGCTTGGTAGGTGTCGAGCAGTACTTC; CDR3 protein: CASSLVGVEQYF
clone size: NA; J gene: TRBJ2-3; D gene: NA; V gene: TRBV11-3; CDR3 DNA: TGTGCCAGCAGCTTAGATACAGATACGCAGTATTTT; CDR3 protein: CASSLDTDTQYF
clone size: once; J gene: TRBJ2-3; D gene: TRBD2; V gene: TRBV7-2; CDR3 DNA: TGTGCCAGCAGCGGGGGACTAGCGGGGATCACAGATACGCAGTATTTT; CDR3 protein: CASSGGLAGITDTQYF
clone size: NA; J gene: TRBJ2-1; D gene: TRBD2; V gene: TRBV11-1; CDR3 DNA: TGTGCCAGCAGCGGGTTAGCGGGAGCTGCTGAGCAGTTCTTC; CDR3 protein: CASSGLAGAAEQFF
clone size: NA; J gene: TRBJ2-3; D gene: TRBD2; V gene: TRBV10-1; CDR3 DNA: TGCGCCAGCAGTCTAGCGGGAGTGAGCACAGATACGCAGTATTTT; CDR3 protein: CASSLAGVSTDTQYF
clone size: NA; J gene: TRBJ1-4; D gene: NA; V gene: TRBV19; CDR3 DNA: TGTGCCAGTAGTGATGAAAAACTGTTTTTT; CDR3 protein: CASSDEKLFF
clone size: once; J gene: TRBJ2-7; D gene: NA; V gene: TRBV7-9; CDR3 DNA: TGTGCCAGCAGCTTACAGTTGGCTGGGCGCTCCTACGAGCAGTACTTC; CDR3 protein: CASSLQLAGRSYEQYF
clone size: NA; J gene: TRBJ2-3; D gene: NA; V gene: TRBV18; CDR3 DNA: TGTGCCAGCTCACCAATCCTTCGCACAGATACGCAGTATTTT; CDR3 protein: CASSPILRTDTQYF
clone size: NA; J gene: TRBJ2-5; D gene: NA; V gene: TRBV5-4; CDR3 DNA: TGTGCCAGCAGCCCCCAGGTGCCCGGGGAGACCCAGTACTTC; CDR3 protein: CASSPQVPGETQYF
clone size: NA; J gene: TRBJ2-1; D gene: NA; V gene: TRBV4-2; CDR3 DNA: TGTGCCAGCAGCCAAGACTACTATTCGGGCTCCTACAATGAGCAGTTCTTC; CDR3 protein: CASSQDYYSGSYNEQFF
clone size: NA; J gene: TRBJ2-7; D gene: NA; V gene: TRBV7-7; CDR3 DNA: TGTGCCAGCAGCTTAGGTCAGGGGCATCGGTACGAGCAGTACTTC; CDR3 protein: CASSLGQGHRYEQYF
clone size: NA; J gene: TRBJ2-3; D gene: NA; V gene: TRBV7-2; CDR3 DNA: TGTGCCAGCAGCTTAGCGCACGGGGGAACGGGTGATACGCAGTATTTT; CDR3 protein: CASSLAHGGTGDTQYF
clone size: NA; J gene: TRBJ2-2; D gene: NA; V gene: TRBV7-8; CDR3 DNA: TGTGCCAGCAGCTTTGGGGTTACTTCGAACACCGGGGAGCTGTTTTTT; CDR3 protein: CASSFGVTSNTGELFF
clone size: NA; J gene: TRBJ2-1; D gene: NA; V gene: TRBV20-1; CDR3 DNA: TGCAGTGCTAGCCGGTGGAATGAGCAGTTCTTC; CDR3 protein: CSASRWNEQFF
clone size: NA; J gene: TRBJ2-5; D gene: TRBD2; V gene: TRBV27; CDR3 DNA: TGTGCCAGCAGGCGAACCGGGACTAGCGGAATATGGTACCAAGAGACCCAGTACTTC; CDR3 protein: CASRRTGTSGIWYQETQYF
clone size: NA; J gene: TRBJ1-4; D gene: NA; V gene: TRBV10-3; CDR3 DNA: TGTGCCATCAGTGAGGACCTCGGGGAAAAACTGTTTTTT; CDR3 protein: CAISEDLGEKLFF
clone size: NA; J gene: TRBJ2-1; D gene: NA; V gene: TRBV6-5; CDR3 DNA: TGTGCCAGCAGTTACCGCCAGTACAATGAGCAGTTCTTC; CDR3 protein: CASSYRQYNEQFF
clone size: once; J gene: TRBJ1-1; D gene: NA; V gene: TRBV4-1; CDR3 DNA: TGCGCCAGCAGCCAAGGGCAGGGGACGAACACTGAAGCTTTCTTT; CDR3 protein: CASSQGQGTNTEAFF
clone size: few; J gene: TRBJ2-2; D gene: NA; V gene: TRBV18; CDR3 DNA: TGTGCCAGCTCACCAATATCCGGGGAGCTGTTTTTT; CDR3 protein: CASSPISGELFF
clone size: NA; J gene: TRBJ1-1; D gene: NA; V gene: TRBV29-1; CDR3 DNA: TGCAGCGTTGCAGGGGCACGGAACACTGAAGCTTTCTTT; CDR3 protein: CSVAGARNTEAFF
clone size: NA; J gene: TRBJ1-6; D gene: NA; V gene: TRBV19; CDR3 DNA: TGTGCCAGTAGTATGGAGGGCCCACAATCACCCCTCCACTTT; CDR3 protein: CASSMEGPQSPLHF
clone size: NA; J gene: TRBJ2-2; D gene: NA; V gene: TRBV12-5; CDR3 DNA: TGTGCTAGTGGTTTAACCCCAAGGAGTTCGAACACCGGGGAGCTGTTTTTT; CDR3 protein: CASGLTPRSSNTGELFF
clone size: NA; J gene: TRBJ2-7; D gene: TRBD2; V gene: TRBV5-1; CDR3 DNA: TGCGCCAGCAGCTATAGCGGGGAAGGGGTCTACGAGCAGTACTTC; CDR3 protein: CASSYSGEGVYEQYF
clone size: NA; J gene: TRBJ2-2; D gene: NA; V gene: TRBV9; CDR3 DNA: TGTGCCAGCAGCGTAGAACACACCGGGGAGCTGTTTTTT; CDR3 protein: CASSVEHTGELFF
clone size: NA; J gene: TRBJ2-5; D gene: TRBD2; V gene: TRBV28; CDR3 DNA: TGTGCCAGCAATGCGGGGGGAGAGACCCAGTACTTC; CDR3 protein: CASNAGGETQYF